This T cell receptor (beta chain) was identified during a study of T cells after yellow fever vaccination. Study results and limitations: Reappearance after the booster was seen for most primary-vaccination clones, at 95% to 97% CD4 and roughly 90% CD8.

From germline, CDR1 is LGHDT and CDR2 YNNKEL (reference sequence). This CDR3 is 18 amino acids long. Each CDR3 protein is one row after TCRdb ran MiXCR on the 5' RACE reads. The data contain 120,000 or so distinct CDR3 sequences, approximately 8.4% of them singletons. Comment on this clonotype: The antigen is not known. This clone may be a read error of a much larger clone one base away.

The chain joins TRBV3-1 to TRBJ2-1; D could derive from TRBD1 or TRBD2 (6 bases each). Sample: CD8+ T cells sorted from PBMCs, taken on the day of the yellow fever booster vaccination. This clonotype originated in a man between 18 and 29 years old who received the YFV17D yellow fever vaccine. As DNA, the CDR3 is TGTGCCAGCAGCCCGGATTTTTTAGGGGGGAAATCCTACACTGAGCAGTTCTTC. Protein sequence: CASSPDFLGGKSYTEQFF.